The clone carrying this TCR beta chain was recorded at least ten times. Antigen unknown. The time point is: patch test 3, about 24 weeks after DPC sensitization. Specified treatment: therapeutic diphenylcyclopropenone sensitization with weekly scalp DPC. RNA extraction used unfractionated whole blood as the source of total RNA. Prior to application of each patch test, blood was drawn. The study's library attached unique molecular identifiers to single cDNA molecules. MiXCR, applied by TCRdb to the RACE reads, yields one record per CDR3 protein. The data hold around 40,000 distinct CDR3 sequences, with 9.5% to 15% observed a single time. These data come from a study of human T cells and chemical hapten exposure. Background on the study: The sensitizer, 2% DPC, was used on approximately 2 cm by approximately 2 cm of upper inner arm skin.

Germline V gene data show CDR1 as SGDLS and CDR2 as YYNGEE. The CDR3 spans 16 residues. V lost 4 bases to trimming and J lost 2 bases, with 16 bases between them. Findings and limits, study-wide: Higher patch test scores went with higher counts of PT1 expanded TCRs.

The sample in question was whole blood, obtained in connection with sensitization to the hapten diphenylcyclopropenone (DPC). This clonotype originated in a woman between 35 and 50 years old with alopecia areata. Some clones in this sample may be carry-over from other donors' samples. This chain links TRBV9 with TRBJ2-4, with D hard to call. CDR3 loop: CASSRRPAGTKNIQYF. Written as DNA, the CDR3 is TGTGCCAGCAGCCGTCGTCCCGCTGGGACCAAAAACATTCAGTACTTC.